Included here is one T cell receptor beta chain sequence, with context. As yet, its antigen is unknown. The study made its TCR cDNA through 5'RACE template switching. That step introduced a universal primer site along with UMIs. TCRdb re-called the 5' RACE reads through MiXCR, storing one row per CDR3 protein. The sample contains around 530,000 distinct CDR3 sequences, about a sixth of which appear only once. The data were obtained in a study of T cells after yellow fever vaccination. The study, taken as a whole, reports: Abundant bulk-population clonotypes could contaminate the FACS-sorted repertoires. The study found a weaker secondary response that peaked faster, day 5 versus 15.

Per germline, CDR1 LNHDA and CDR2 SQIVND (reference sequence). The CDR3 spans 14 residues. V lost 6 bases and J lost 9, with 18 bases in between. The clonotype was recovered from a man between 18 and 29 years old who received the YFV17D yellow fever vaccine. The starting material was PBMCs, obtained roughly 5 days after the first yellow fever vaccination. The chain couples TRBV19 to TRBJ2-1; D is undetermined. This CDR3 is CASSPATRSGEQFF. CDR3 nucleotide sequence: TGTGCCAGTAGCCCAGCTACCAGGTCGGGTGAGCAGTTCTTC.